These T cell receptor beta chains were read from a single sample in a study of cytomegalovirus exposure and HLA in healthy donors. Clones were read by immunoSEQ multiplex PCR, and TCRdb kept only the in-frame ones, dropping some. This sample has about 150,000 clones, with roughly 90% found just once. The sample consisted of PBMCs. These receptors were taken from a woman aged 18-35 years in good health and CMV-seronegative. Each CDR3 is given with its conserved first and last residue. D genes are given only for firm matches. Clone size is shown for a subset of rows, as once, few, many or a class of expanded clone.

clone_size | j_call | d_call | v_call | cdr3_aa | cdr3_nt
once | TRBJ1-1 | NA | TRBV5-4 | CASSLDLTVMNTEAFF | TGTGCCAGCAGCTTAGACTTGACAGTTATGAACACTGAAGCTTTCTTT
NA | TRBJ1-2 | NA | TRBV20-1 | CSAIQVRENF | TGCAGTGCTATCCAAGTCAGGGAAAACTTC
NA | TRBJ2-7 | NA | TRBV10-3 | CAIRLDNSYEQYF | TGTGCCATAAGACTGGACAACTCCTACGAGCAGTACTTC
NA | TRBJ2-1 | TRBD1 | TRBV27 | CASSPGTGTKEQFF | TGTGCCAGCAGTCCGGGGACAGGGACTAAGGAGCAGTTCTTC
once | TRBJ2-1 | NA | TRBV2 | CASGPFDEQFF | TGTGCCAGTGGGCCCTTCGATGAGCAGTTCTTC
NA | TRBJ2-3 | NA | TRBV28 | CASSRGQSTDTQYF | TGTGCCAGCAGTCGAGGACAGAGCACAGATACGCAGTATTTT
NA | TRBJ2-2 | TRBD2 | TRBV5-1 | CASSPHPVTSGGAPGELFF | TGCGCCAGCAGCCCTCACCCTGTGACTAGCGGGGGGGCCCCCGGGGAGCTGTTTTTT
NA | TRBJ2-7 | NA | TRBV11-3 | CASSLGVGFEQYF | TGTGCCAGCAGCCTAGGAGTCGGGTTTGAGCAGTACTTC
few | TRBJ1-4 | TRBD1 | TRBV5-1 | CASSLGQGATNEKLFF | TGCGCCAGCAGCCTTGGACAGGGGGCAACTAATGAAAAACTGTTTTTT
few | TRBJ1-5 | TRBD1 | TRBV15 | CATSRPSQGAPTNQPQHF | TGTGCCACCAGCAGACCGTCTCAGGGGGCCCCCACCAATCAGCCCCAGCATTTT
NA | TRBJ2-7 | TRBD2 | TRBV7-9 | CASSPRASGGREQYF | TGTGCCAGCAGCCCCCGGGCTAGCGGGGGGCGCGAGCAGTACTTC
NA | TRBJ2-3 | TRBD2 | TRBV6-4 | CASSDGRGGADTQYF | TGTGCCAGCAGTGACGGTCGCGGGGGGGCAGATACGCAGTATTTT
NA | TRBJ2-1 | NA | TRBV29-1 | CSAPTYNEQFF | TGCAGCGCCCCAACCTACAATGAGCAGTTCTTC
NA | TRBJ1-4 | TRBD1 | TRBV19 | CASRDRGGSTNEKLFF | TGTGCCAGTAGGGACAGGGGAGGATCGACTAATGAAAAACTGTTTTTT
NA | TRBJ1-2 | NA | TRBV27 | CASSSNNYGYTF | TGTGCCAGCAGTTCTAATAACTATGGCTACACCTTC
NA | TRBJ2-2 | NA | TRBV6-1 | CASSLESQGELFF | TGCGCCAGCAGTTTGGAGTCCCAAGGGGAGCTGTTTTTT
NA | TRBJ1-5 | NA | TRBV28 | CASSLSLYQPQHF | TGTGCCAGCAGTTTATCCCTATATCAGCCCCAGCATTTT
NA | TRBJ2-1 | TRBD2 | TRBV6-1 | CASNWASGSFYEQFF | TGTGCCAGCAACTGGGCTAGCGGGAGTTTCTATGAGCAGTTCTTC
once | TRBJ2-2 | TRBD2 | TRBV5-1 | CASSIAGLAGDPGELFF | TGCGCCAGCAGCATCGCGGGACTAGCGGGAGACCCCGGGGAGCTGTTTTTT
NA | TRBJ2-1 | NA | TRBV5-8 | CASSPGRGQFF | TGTGCCAGCAGCCCTGGTCGGGGGCAGTTCTTC
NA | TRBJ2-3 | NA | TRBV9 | CASSVMGQRNTDTQYF | TGTGCCAGCAGCGTAATGGGGCAGAGAAACACAGATACGCAGTATTTT
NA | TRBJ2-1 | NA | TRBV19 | CASSMTGRSAYNEQFF | TGTGCCAGTAGTATGACCGGGAGAAGCGCCTACAATGAGCAGTTCTTC
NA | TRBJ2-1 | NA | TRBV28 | CASSHGRGQFF | TGTGCCAGCAGTCACGGACGGGGGCAGTTCTTC
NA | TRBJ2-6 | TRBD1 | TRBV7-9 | CSSSSYRGHGANVLTF | TGTTCCAGCAGCTCGTACAGGGGGCATGGGGCCAACGTCCTGACTTTC
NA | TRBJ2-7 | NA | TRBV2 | CASRRETAKYEQYF | TGTGCCAGCAGAAGAGAGACAGCCAAATACGAGCAGTACTTC
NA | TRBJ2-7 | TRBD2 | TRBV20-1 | CSVAGDYEQYF | TGCAGTGTCGCGGGGGACTACGAGCAGTACTTC
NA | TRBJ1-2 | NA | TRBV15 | CATSRDHTSYYGYTF | TGTGCCACCAGCAGAGATCACACCAGTTACTATGGCTACACCTTC
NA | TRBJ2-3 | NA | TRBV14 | CASSQAADTQYF | TGTGCCAGCAGCCAAGCTGCAGATACGCAGTATTTT
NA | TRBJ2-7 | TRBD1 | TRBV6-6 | CASSHGQGASYEQYF | TGTGCCAGCAGTCACGGACAGGGGGCATCCTACGAGCAGTACTTC
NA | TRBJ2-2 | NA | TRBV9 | CASSVLGGGTGELFF | TGTGCCAGCAGCGTATTGGGAGGTGGAACCGGGGAGCTGTTTTTT
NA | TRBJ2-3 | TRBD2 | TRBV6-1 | CASSEMVASGAFDTQYF | TGTGCCAGCAGTGAAATGGTCGCTAGCGGGGCGTTCGATACGCAGTATTTT
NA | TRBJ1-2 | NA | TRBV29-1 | CSVPGTEGYGYTF | TGCAGCGTTCCTGGGACGGAGGGATATGGCTACACCTTC
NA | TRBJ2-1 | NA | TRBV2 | CASSGSGSYNEQFF | TGTGCCAGCAGTGGATCAGGCTCCTACAATGAGCAGTTCTTC
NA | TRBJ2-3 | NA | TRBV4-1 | CASSQAFRGTDTQYF | TGCGCCAGCAGCCAAGCGTTCCGTGGCACAGATACGCAGTATTTT
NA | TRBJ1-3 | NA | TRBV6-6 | CASSFGLAEVGNTIYF | TGTGCCAGCAGTTTCGGGTTAGCCGAGGTTGGAAACACCATATATTTT
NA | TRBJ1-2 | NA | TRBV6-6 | CASSYSGQRKNYGYTF | TGTGCCAGCAGTTACTCTGGACAGAGAAAAAACTATGGCTACACCTTC
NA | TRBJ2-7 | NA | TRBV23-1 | CASSQPILWRRGKMEGNEQYF | TGCGCCAGCAGTCAACCGATTCTTTGGCGGCGGGGCAAGATGGAGGGTAACGAGCAGTACTTC
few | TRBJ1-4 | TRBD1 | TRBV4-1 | CASSRFTGDGEKLFF | TGCGCCAGCAGCCGCTTTACAGGGGACGGTGAAAAACTGTTTTTT
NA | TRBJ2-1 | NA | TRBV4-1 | CASSQDFGSYNEQFF | TGCGCCAGCAGCCAAGATTTTGGCTCTTACAATGAGCAGTTCTTC
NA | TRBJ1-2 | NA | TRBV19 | CASSIAQVLGYTF | TGTGCCAGTAGTATAGCACAGGTCCTCGGCTACACCTTC
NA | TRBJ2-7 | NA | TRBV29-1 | CSVEVRSYEEQYF | TGCAGCGTTGAGGTCAGAAGTTACGAAGAGCAGTACTTC
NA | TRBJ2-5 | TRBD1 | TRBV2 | CASVRDREETQYF | TGTGCCAGTGTCCGGGACAGGGAAGAGACCCAGTACTTC
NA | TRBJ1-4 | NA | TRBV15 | CATSRDREQTTNEKLFF | TGTGCCACCAGCAGAGACAGGGAACAAACAACTAATGAAAAACTGTTTTTT
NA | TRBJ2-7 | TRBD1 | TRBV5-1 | CASSFIDRGFPYEQYF | TGCGCCAGCAGCTTTATCGACAGGGGATTTCCCTACGAGCAGTACTTC
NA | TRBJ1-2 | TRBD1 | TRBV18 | CASSPLGQGPFGREGRAGYTF | TGTGCCAGCTCACCCTTGGGACAGGGGCCTTTTGGGCGAGAAGGTCGGGCTGGCTACACCTTC
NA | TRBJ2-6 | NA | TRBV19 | CASSIERSSGANVLTF | TGTGCCAGTAGTATAGAAAGGAGCTCTGGGGCCAACGTCCTGACTTTC
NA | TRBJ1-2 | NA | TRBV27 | CASSYIGGGYGYTF | TGTGCCAGCAGTTACATAGGGGGTGGGTATGGCTACACCTTC
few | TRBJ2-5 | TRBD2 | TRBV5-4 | CASSLGLAGGPGVETQYF | TGTGCCAGCAGCTTGGGACTAGCGGGGGGGCCAGGTGTGGAGACCCAGTACTTC